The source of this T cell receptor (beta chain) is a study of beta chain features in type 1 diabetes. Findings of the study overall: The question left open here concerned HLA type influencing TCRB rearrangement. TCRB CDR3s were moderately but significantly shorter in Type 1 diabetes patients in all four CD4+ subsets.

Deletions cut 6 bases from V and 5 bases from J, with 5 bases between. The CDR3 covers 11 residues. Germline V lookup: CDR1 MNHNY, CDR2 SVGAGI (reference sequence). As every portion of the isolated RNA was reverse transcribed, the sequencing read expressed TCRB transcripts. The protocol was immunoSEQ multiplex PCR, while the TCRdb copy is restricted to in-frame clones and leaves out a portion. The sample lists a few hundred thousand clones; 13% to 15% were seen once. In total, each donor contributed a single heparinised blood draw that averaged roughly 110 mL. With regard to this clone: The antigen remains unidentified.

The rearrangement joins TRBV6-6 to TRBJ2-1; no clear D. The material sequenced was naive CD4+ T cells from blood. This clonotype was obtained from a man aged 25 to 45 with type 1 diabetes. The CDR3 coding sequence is TGTGCCAGCAGCCCAAACAATGAGCAGTTCTTC. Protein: CASSPNNEQFF.